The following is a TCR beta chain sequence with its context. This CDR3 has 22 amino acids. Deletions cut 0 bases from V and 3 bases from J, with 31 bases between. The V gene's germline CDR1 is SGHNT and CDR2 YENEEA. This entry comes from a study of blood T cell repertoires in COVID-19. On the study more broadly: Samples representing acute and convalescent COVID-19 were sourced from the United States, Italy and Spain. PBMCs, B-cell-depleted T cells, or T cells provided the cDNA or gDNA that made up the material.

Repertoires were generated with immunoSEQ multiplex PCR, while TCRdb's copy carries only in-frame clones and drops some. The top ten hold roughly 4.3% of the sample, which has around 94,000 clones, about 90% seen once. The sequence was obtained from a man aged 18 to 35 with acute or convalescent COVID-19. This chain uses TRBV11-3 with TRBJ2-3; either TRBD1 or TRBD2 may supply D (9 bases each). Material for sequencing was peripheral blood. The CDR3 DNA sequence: TGTGCCAGCAGCTTAGACGGAGCGGACAGGGGTCGGCGGGGGGGCGGTACAGATACGCAGTATTTT. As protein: CASSLDGADRGRRGGGTDTQYF. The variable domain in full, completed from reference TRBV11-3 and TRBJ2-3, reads EAGVVQSPRYKIIEKKQPVAFWCNPISGHNTLYWYLQNLGQGPELLIRYENEEAVDDSQLPKDRFSAERLKGVDSTLKIQPAELGDSAVYLCASSLDGADRGRRGGGTDTQYFGPGTRLTVL.